Listed below are T cell receptor beta chains from one sample, sequenced in a study of blood T cell repertoires in COVID-19. The table came from immunoSEQ multiplex PCR; TCRdb's copy has only in-frame clones and leaves some out. The sample records just under 350,000 clones, around nine tenths being singletons. The specimen sequenced was peripheral blood. Source of these receptors: a woman aged 18-29 years who had recovered from COVID-19. The CDR3 runs from the conserved cysteine through the conserved F or W. D genes are given only for firm matches. A clone size is listed for some rows: how often the clone was seen (once, few, many), or a class if it is expanded.

TRBV4-3	TRBJ2-4	-	TRBD2	17	CASSQEASGLAKNIQYF	TGCGCCAGCAGCCAAGAAGCTAGCGGTTTAGCCAAAAACATTCAGTACTTC
TRBV24-1	TRBJ1-2	-	-	13	CATSIQGSYGYTF	TGTGCCACCAGTATACAGGGCAGCTATGGCTACACCTTC
TRBV4-3	TRBJ1-2	-	TRBD1	16	CASSLDIGGRRSGYTF	TGCGCCAGCAGCCTAGACATAGGGGGCAGACGGAGTGGCTACACCTTC
TRBV18	TRBJ1-2	-	TRBD1	15	CASSPGTGPSYGYTF	TGTGCCAGCTCACCCGGGACAGGACCAAGCTATGGCTACACCTTC
TRBV28	TRBJ2-2	-	-	13	CASSRGGGGELFF	TGTGCCAGCAGTCGCGGGGGCGGCGGGGAGCTGTTTTTT
TRBV5-6	TRBJ1-3	-	-	13	CASRGDIGNTIYF	TGTGCCAGCAGGGGGGACATCGGAAACACCATATATTTT
TRBV5-4	TRBJ1-4	-	-	15	CASSLQASTNEKLFF	TGTGCCAGCAGCTTGCAGGCCTCCACTAATGAAAAACTGTTTTTT
TRBV7-6	TRBJ2-1	-	TRBD2	18	CASSGSSGRQSSYNEQFF	TGTGCCAGCAGCGGCTCTAGCGGCAGACAGAGCTCCTACAATGAGCAGTTCTTC
TRBV3-1/TRBV3-2	TRBJ2-5	few	TRBD1	16	CASSQDPGQGKETQYF	TGTGCCAGCAGCCAAGACCCGGGACAGGGAAAAGAGACCCAGTACTTC
TRBV10-3	TRBJ1-1	-	TRBD1	13	CATQRGQDTEAFF	TGTGCCACCCAACGGGGACAGGACACTGAAGCTTTCTTT
TRBV7-2	TRBJ2-1	-	-	15	CASSLVGGVSDEQFF	TGTGCCAGCAGCTTAGTAGGGGGAGTGAGCGATGAGCAGTTCTTC
TRBV6-6	TRBJ1-2	few	-	15	CASSYPDRTNYGYTF	TGTGCCAGCAGTTACCCAGACAGAACGAACTATGGCTACACCTTC
TRBV7-7	TRBJ2-5	-	TRBD1	14	CASSSTPGQRTQYF	TGTGCCAGCAGCTCAACCCCGGGACAGAGGACCCAGTACTTC
TRBV4-3	TRBJ1-6	few	-	15	CASSQANRANSPLHF	TGCGCCAGCAGCCAAGCGAACAGGGCTAATTCACCCCTCCACTTT
TRBV24-1	TRBJ2-1	-	TRBD2	16	CATSDPGTSGYNEQFF	TGTGCCACCAGTGACCCGGGGACTAGCGGATACAATGAGCAGTTCTTC
TRBV7-8	TRBJ1-1	once	-	15	CASSPNWGPNTEAFF	TGTGCCAGCAGCCCCAATTGGGGCCCGAACACTGAAGCTTTCTTT
TRBV6-5	TRBJ1-5	-	TRBD1	15	CASSRQGAGSQPQHF	TGTGCCAGCAGCAGACAGGGGGCGGGGAGTCAGCCCCAGCATTTT
TRBV7-9	TRBJ1-1	-	-	13	CASSLPGNTEAFF	TGTGCCAGCAGCTTACCGGGAAACACTGAAGCTTTCTTT
TRBV29-1	TRBJ2-3	-	-	13	CSVERGGTDTQYF	TGCAGCGTCGAACGGGGAGGCACAGATACGCAGTATTTT
TRBV7-9	TRBJ2-1	-	TRBD1	15	CASSNPGQRVNEQFF	TGTGCCAGCAGCAACCCGGGACAGAGGGTCAATGAGCAGTTCTTC
TRBV13	TRBJ2-5	-	TRBD1	15	CASSLADRGQETQYF	TGTGCCAGCAGCTTAGCTGACAGGGGGCAAGAGACCCAGTACTTC
TRBV6-5	TRBJ1-1	-	-	13	CASSSRQLTEAFF	TGTGCCAGCAGTTCTCGACAGCTTACTGAAGCTTTCTTT
TRBV24-1	TRBJ1-2	-	TRBD1	13	CATSETGYRGYTF	TGTGCCACCAGTGAGACAGGGTATCGAGGCTACACCTTC
TRBV7-6	TRBJ2-3	-	-	16	CASSLGAGASTDTQYF	TGTGCCAGCAGCTTAGGGGCAGGGGCGTCCACAGATACGCAGTATTTT
TRBV11-3	TRBJ2-4	-	-	14	CASSANVAKNIQYF	TGTGCCAGCAGCGCGAATGTAGCCAAAAACATTCAGTACTTC
TRBV7-2	TRBJ2-1	-	TRBD2	16	CASSLLAGGPVNEQFF	TGTGCCAGCAGTCTTCTAGCGGGAGGGCCCGTCAATGAGCAGTTCTTC
TRBV24-1	TRBJ1-5	-	-	13	CATSDGGTQPQHF	TGTGCCACCAGTGATGGGGGGACTCAGCCCCAGCATTTT
TRBV19	TRBJ1-1	-	-	17	CASSMPSGSLLNTEAFF	TGTGCCAGTAGTATGCCGAGCGGTTCCCTGCTGAACACTGAAGCTTTCTTT
TRBV9	TRBJ1-2	-	-	14	CASSVAHSNYGYTF	TGTGCCAGCAGCGTAGCTCACAGTAACTATGGCTACACCTTC
TRBV9	TRBJ2-1	-	TRBD2	13	CASSAAGLAEQFF	TGTGCCAGCAGCGCCGCCGGACTAGCAGAGCAGTTCTTC
TRBV27	TRBJ2-2	-	TRBD1	15	CASLGTGELDGELFF	TGTGCCAGCCTGGGGACAGGGGAATTGGACGGGGAGCTGTTTTTT
TRBV7-8	TRBJ2-5	-	-	16	CASSLVRARAQETQYF	TGTGCCAGCAGCTTAGTACGCGCGCGAGCACAAGAGACCCAGTACTTC
TRBV19	TRBJ1-4	-	-	18	CASSTQMAGVGYNEKLFF	TGTGCCAGTAGTACCCAGATGGCAGGGGTGGGCTATAATGAAAAACTGTTTTTT
TRBV4-3	TRBJ1-5	-	-	15	CASSQDSFSSQPQHF	TGCGCCAGCAGCCAAGATTCGTTTAGTAGTCAGCCCCAGCATTTT
TRBV27	TRBJ1-2	once	-	16	CASSLSIAPSKSGYTF	TGTGCCAGCAGTTTATCGATTGCCCCGAGTAAAAGTGGCTACACCTTC
TRBV29-1	TRBJ2-1	once	-	14	CSVKTGSSYNEQFF	TGCAGCGTGAAGACAGGCAGCTCCTACAATGAGCAGTTCTTC
TRBV19	TRBJ2-1	-	-	14	CASSIGTQLGRQFF	TGTGCCAGTAGTATAGGGACACAGCTTGGGCGGCAGTTCTTC
TRBV24-1	TRBJ1-5	-	TRBD1	15	CATRAGGGSFEPQHF	TGTGCCACCAGAGCAGGGGGCGGGTCGTTTGAGCCCCAGCATTTT
TRBV24-1	TRBJ2-2	-	-	17	CATSDPLGGRRTGELFF	TGTGCCACCAGTGATCCCCTGGGGGGTCGTCGGACCGGGGAGCTGTTTTTT
TRBV4-3	TRBJ2-6	-	TRBD2	20	CASSQAPGLAGTSGANVLTF	TGCGCCAGCAGCCAAGCTCCGGGACTAGCGGGAACTTCTGGGGCCAACGTCCTGACTTTC
TRBV7-8	TRBJ1-5	-	TRBD1	15	CASSPPGQRDQPQHF	TGTGCCAGCAGCCCCCCGGGACAGCGGGATCAGCCCCAGCATTTT
TRBV5-4	TRBJ1-1	-	-	13	CASSFRQNTEAFF	TGTGCCAGCAGCTTTAGACAGAACACTGAAGCTTTCTTT
TRBV10-3	TRBJ1-2	once	TRBD1	15	CAISELQGTDYGYTF	TGTGCCATCAGTGAGTTACAGGGGACGGACTATGGCTACACCTTC
TRBV30	TRBJ2-2	-	-	14	CAWRALGTTGELFF	TGTGCCTGGAGGGCCCTAGGAACCACCGGGGAGCTGTTTTTT
TRBV6-2/TRBV6-3	TRBJ1-5	-	TRBD1	14	CASSNDRGDQPQHF	TGTGCCAGCAGCAACGACAGGGGCGATCAGCCCCAGCATTTT
TRBV11-3	TRBJ1-4	-	-	16	CASSLSPFATNEKLFF	TGTGCCAGCAGCTTATCCCCGTTTGCAACTAATGAAAAACTGTTTTTT
TRBV7-9	TRBJ1-1	-	TRBD1	14	CASSLDRGGTEAFF	TGTGCCAGCAGCTTAGACAGGGGCGGCACTGAAGCTTTCTTT
TRBV4-3	TRBJ1-1	few	-	15	CASSQDEQGNTEAFF	TGCGCCAGCAGCCAAGATGAGCAGGGGAACACTGAAGCTTTCTTT
TRBV7-8	TRBJ2-5	-	TRBD2	20	CASSPRTSGRPWLSQETQYF	TGTGCCAGCAGCCCACGGACTAGCGGGAGACCGTGGCTTAGCCAAGAGACCCAGTACTTC